This T cell receptor (beta chain) was retrieved from a study of T cell repertoires in cytomegalovirus infection (dated by TCRdb to the late 2010s). Broadly, across the study: The peptide stimulations were aimed at well-studied HLA-B-restricted epitopes as well as recently identified HLA-C-restricted CMV epitopes, whose presentation resists viral immunomodulation. Donor HLA type was relevant to the analysis, as public TCR beta signatures indicated carriage of CMV infection together with the matching HLA type.

The treatment or condition label on this specimen signifies: in vitro stimulation with specific CMV peptide epitopes to enrich CMV-specific T cells. General study outcomes and caveats: Cumulative frequency of public TCR beta family members discriminated carriers of CMV infection plus the relevant HLA type in this cohort and an independent approximately 350-donor cohort. The ex vivo response was dominated by HLA-C-restricted CMV-specific TCR beta clonotypes, which also provided the single most frequent clonotype in two of eight donors.

As concerns this clonotype: The antigen it binds to is not known. No base-level quality is on record; no much larger clone is a single base apart.

The sequencing machine was an Illumina HiSeq 1500. TCRdb cleaned the public reads at Q25 with fastp, built clones with MiXCR and kept in-frame beta chains. All rows with the same CDR3 protein become a single entry with the most common DNA and genes. Here the sample has around 430,000 distinct CDR3 sequences; approximately 42% occur a single time. The top ten clones comprise 35% to 50% of the sample. CDR3 length: 13 amino acids, cysteine to phenylalanine. The sequence is cut down to CDR3 DNA, 39 bases in frame from base 1. V gives up 0 bases and J gives up 3 bases, and the segment between their germline ends measures 6 bases. CDR1 and CDR2 are drawn from the germline V gene: KGHSH, LQKENI.

Rearrangement joined TRBV18 to TRBJ2-7, with a tentative D gene TRBD1 over 5 matching bases. This specimen was cultured PBMCs, taken from culture after CMV antigen stimulation. This clonotype originated in a human donor in good health (CMV status not recorded). Some clones in this sample may be carry-over from other donors' samples. The DNA sequence is as follows: TGTGCCAGCTCACCACCCGACAGCTACGAGCAGTACTTC. Its protein product is CASSPPDSYEQYF.